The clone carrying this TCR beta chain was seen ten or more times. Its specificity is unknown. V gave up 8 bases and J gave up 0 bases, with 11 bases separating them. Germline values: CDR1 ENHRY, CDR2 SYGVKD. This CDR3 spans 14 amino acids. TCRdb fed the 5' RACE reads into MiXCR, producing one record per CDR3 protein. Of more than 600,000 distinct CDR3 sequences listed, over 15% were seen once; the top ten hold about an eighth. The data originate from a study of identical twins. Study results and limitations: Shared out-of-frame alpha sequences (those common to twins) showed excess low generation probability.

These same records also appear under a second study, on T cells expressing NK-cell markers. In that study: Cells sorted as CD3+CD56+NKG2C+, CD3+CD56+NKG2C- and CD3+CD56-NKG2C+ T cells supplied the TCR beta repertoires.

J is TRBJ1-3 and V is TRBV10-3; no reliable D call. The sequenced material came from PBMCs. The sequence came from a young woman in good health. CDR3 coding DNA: TGTGCCATCGCGCGGGAGTCCTCTGGAAACACCATATATTTT. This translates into CAIARESSGNTIYF.